Each of the 25 T cell receptor beta chains below was sequenced from the same sample in a study of T cells in women clearing cervical HPV infection (dated by TCRdb to between 2018 and 2020). Preparation of the library involved the immunoSEQ multiplex PCR assay. TCRdb took this table from immuneACCESS and kept in-frame rearrangements with V and J called. Such tables lack part of the clones; where checked against another copy, unresolved V genes explain under half of the gap, and the rest is unexplained. This sample's table has entries for tens of thousands of clones. The ten largest account for roughly 6.3% of the sample. Input material: blood buffy coat. Receptors were obtained from a woman between 18 and 70 years old with a cervical HPV16 infection that either progressed to CIN3+ or cleared (not recorded which).

Details on this clone: The read gets to within 3 residues of the CDR3 end, and the germline J gene fills in the rest. This chain joins TRBV5-6 and TRBJ1-1, with D hard to call. Germline V CDR1 and CDR2: SGHDT, YYEEEE. This CDR3 has 11 amino acids. Trimming pared 1 base from V and 6 bases from J, leaving 4 bases between. The DNA read from the CDR3 is TGTGCCAGCAGCTTGAGCTCTGAA. It yields the protein CASSLSSE. The whole CDR3 is CASSLSSEAFF.

Remarks on this clone: Coverage ceases 3 residues before the CDR3 finishes, and the germline J gene fills in the end. The rearrangement joins TRBV6-1 to TRBJ2-3, with TRBD1 matching 9 bases. Germline V CDR1 and CDR2: MNHNS, SASEGT. This CDR3 spans 16 amino acids. CDR3 DNA, as far as it was read: TGTGCCAGCAGTGCGGGACAGGGTTTTAGCAATCAGCCG. Its translation: CASSAGQGFSNQP. The whole CDR3 region reads CASSAGQGFSNQPQYF.

Points on this clone: The CDR3 extends 3 residues past the end of the read, so its final part is completed from the germline J gene. The V gene is TRBV6-4, the J gene TRBJ2-2, with TRBD2 matching 9 bases. After removal of 7 bases from V and 1 base from J, the junction contained 1 base not matched to a gene. In germline, CDR1 is MRHNA, CDR2 SNTAGT. The CDR3 consists of 14 residues. The CDR3 loop reads CASKTSGNTGELFF. The DNA read from the CDR3 is TGTGCCAGCAAGACTAGCGGGAACACCGGGGAG.

A word on this clone: Read coverage stops 3 residues before the CDR3 terminus; the germline J gene supplies the remainder. The chain combines TRBV10-3 with TRBJ2-2; D may be TRBD2 (7 bases). This CDR3 spans 14 amino acids. The germline CDR1 and CDR2 sequences are ENHRY and SYGVKD. Partial CDR3 DNA: TGTGCCATCAGTGAGGGGGGGGGCAATGAAAAG. Translated, it gives CAISEGGGNEK. The whole CDR3 protein reads CAISEGGGNEKLFF.

Details on this clone: The read stops 3 residues short of the end of the CDR3; the missing end is completed from the germline J gene. The V gene is TRBV13, the J gene TRBJ1-4, with D possibly being TRBD1 (5 bases). Per germline, CDR1 PRHDT and CDR2 FYEKMQ (reference sequence). There are 14 residues in the CDR3. CDR3 loop: CASSLGSGANVLFF. CDR3 bases read: TGTGCCAGCAGCTTAGGTTCTGGGGCCAACGTA. Looking up the rest from reference TRBV13 and TRBJ1-4 gives the full variable domain: AAGVIQSPRHLIKEKRETATLKCYPIPRHDTVYWYQQGPGQDPQFLISFYEKMQSDKGSIPDRFSAQQFSDYHSELNMSSLELGDSALYFCASSLGSGANVLFFGSGTQLSVL.

Details on this clone: The read is 3 residues too short to cover the CDR3 end, so that end is filled in from the germline J gene. This chain uses TRBV28 with TRBJ2-7; 12 bases are shared with TRBD2. The CDR3 runs 15 residues. Germline loops: CDR1 MDHEN, CDR2 SYDVKM. V was pared by 6 bases and J by 5 bases, with 8 bases of the junction left unmatched. The CDR3 spells CASSERLAGVDEQYF. The sequenced part of the CDR3 DNA is TGTGCCAGCAGCGAACGACTAGCGGGAGTAGACGAG.

Concerning this clone: The read terminates 3 residues ahead of where the CDR3 ends, so the germline J gene completes it. V and J are TRBV15 and TRBJ1-6, with D possibly being TRBD1 (5 bases). This CDR3 has 16 amino acids. Trimming removed 0 bases at V and 7 bases at J, with 13 bases between. Germline V gives CDR1 LNHNV, CDR2 YYDKDF (reference sequence). CDR3: CATSRDAGGGNSPLHF. The covered CDR3 bases are TGTGCCACCAGCAGAGATGCGGGGGGTGGAAATTCACCC.

Concerning this clone: The DNA ends 3 residues before the CDR3 does, and the rest of the CDR3 is filled in from the germline J gene. The chain links TRBV7-9 to TRBJ2-5; 12 bases align to TRBD2. The germline gives CDR1 SEHNR, CDR2 FQNEAQ (reference sequence). The trim removed 3 bases at V and 3 bases at J, leaving 2 bases unmatched. This CDR3 contains 15 residues. CDR3 loop: CASSFSSGREETQYF. CDR3 bases read: TGTGCCAGCAGCTTTTCTAGCGGGAGGGAAGAGACC.

Remarks on this clone: Sequencing ends 3 residues short of the CDR3 end; the germline J gene provides the rest. V is TRBV19 and J is TRBJ1-1; 8 bases line up with TRBD1. Germline-derived CDR1 and CDR2 are LNHDA and SQIVND (reference sequence). The CDR3 spans 15 residues. Germline trimming cut 1 base from V and 1 base from J; bases unmatched to any gene: 2. The chain's CDR3 is CASSIVGQGNTEAFF. CDR3 DNA (partial): TGTGCCAGTAGTATAGTTGGACAGGGGAACACTGAA.

As for this clone: Other DNA sequences within the sample encode an identical CDR3. This CDR3 reads CASSLDLENTIYF. The CDR3 bases that were read are TGTGCCAGCAGCTTGGACTTGGAAAACACC. The rearrangement uses TRBV7-2 and TRBJ1-3; D remains unclear. The read falls 3 residues short of the CDR3 end, and the missing part is taken from the germline J gene. The length of the CDR3 is 13 residues. Germline V gives CDR1 SGHTA, CDR2 FQGNSA. Trimming removed 3 bases at V and 6 bases at J, with 9 bases between.

Remarks on this clone: Coverage ceases 3 residues before the CDR3 finishes, and the germline J gene fills in the end. This rearrangement joins TRBV7-9 to TRBJ1-1; possible D gene TRBD1, 6 bases. Germline CDR1 and CDR2: SEHNR and FQNEAQ (reference sequence). The CDR3 extends over 15 amino acids. CDR3 protein: CASSFPQGIREAAFF. The DNA read from the CDR3 is TGTGCCAGCAGCTTCCCACAGGGAATAAGAGAGGCA.

Comment on this clone: The read ends 3 residues shy of where the CDR3 ends; the end is completed using the germline J gene. This chain links TRBV12-5 with TRBJ2-2; 15 positions match TRBD2. Germline V gene data show CDR1 as LGHNT and CDR2 as FRNRAP. The CDR3 covers 17 residues. Trimming took 4 bases from V and 5 from J; bases not matched to a gene: 5. The DNA read from the CDR3 is TGTGCTAGTGGTTCACGTGGGACTAGCGGGGGGACCGGGGAG. Translating gives CASGSRGTSGGTGE. The CDR3 as a whole reads CASGSRGTSGGTGELFF.

On this clone itself: The read finishes 3 residues shy of the CDR3 end, and the germline J gene is used to complete it. The J gene is TRBJ1-6, the V gene TRBV7-2, with D tentatively TRBD1 (6 bases). Germline V gene data show CDR1 as SGHTA and CDR2 as FQGNSA. With 5 bases removed from V and 10 bases from J, the gap between germline ends came to 9 bases. This CDR3 region has 12 residues. The sequenced part of the CDR3 DNA is TGTGCCAGCAGCCCAGGGGACTCACCC. It codes for CASSPGDSP. The entire CDR3 protein is CASSPGDSPLHF.

The CDR3 here is CSVGQGQGYTF. The covered CDR3 bases are TGCAGCGTTGGACAGGGGCAAGGC. The V call is TRBV29-1, the J call TRBJ1-2, with 8 bases that match TRBD1. The CDR3 extends 3 residues past the end of the read, so its final part is completed from the germline J gene. From germline, CDR1 is SQVTM and CDR2 ANQGSEA. The CDR3 spans 11 residues.

On this clone itself: The read ends 3 residues early relative to the CDR3; the germline J gene fills the gap. V is TRBV5-6 and J is TRBJ1-4, with TRBD1 matching over 10 bases. V shed 4 bases, J shed 7 bases, and the junction held 4 bases outside the gene matches. The V gene's germline CDR1 is SGHDT and CDR2 YYEEEE. The CDR3 extends over 14 amino acids. CDR3 DNA, as far as it was read: TGTGCCAGCAGCCGACAGGGGGCAGCTGAAAAA. Amino acids: CASSRQGAAEK. The whole CDR3 protein reads CASSRQGAAEKLFF.

Worth noting for this clone: The read ends 3 residues shy of where the CDR3 ends; the end is completed using the germline J gene. This chain joins TRBV28 and TRBJ2-1, with D possibly matching TRBD1 (6 bases). V lost 6 bases, J lost 8 bases, and 14 bases lay in between. The CDR3 consists of 13 residues. Germline-derived CDR1 and CDR2 are MDHEN and SYDVKM. Incomplete CDR3 DNA: TGTGCCAGCAGGATAAAACAGGGTCATGAG. It translates to CASRIKQGHE. The CDR3 in its entirety is CASRIKQGHEQFF.

Remarks on this clone: The sequenced fragment ends 3 residues before the CDR3 boundary, so the rest is inferred from the germline J gene. The chain is built from TRBV5-1 and TRBJ2-2; possible D gene TRBD1, 5 bases. Trimming left V 3 bases short and J 7 bases short, with 7 bases between. The length of the CDR3 is 12 residues. Germline V gene lookup returns CDR1 SGHRS and CDR2 YFSETQ. CDR3 protein: CASSWQGGELFF. CDR3 DNA, as far as it was read: TGCGCCAGCAGCTGGCAGGGCGGGGAG.

For this clone: The CDR3 end lies 3 residues beyond the end of the read and is filled in from the germline J gene. J is TRBJ2-3 and V is TRBV12-3 or TRBV12-4; D is unclear. The CDR3 is made up of 13 amino acids. The DNA read from the CDR3 is TGTGCCAGCAGCCCGGGTGGCTTGAGACCG. Protein sequence: CASSPGGLRP. The full CDR3 reads CASSPGGLRPQYF.

Concerning this clone itself: The read terminates 3 residues before the CDR3 end, so the remaining end is supplied by the germline J gene. The chain employs TRBV27 and TRBJ2-5; TRBD1 matches 7 bases. In germline, CDR1 is MNHEY, CDR2 SMNVEV (reference sequence). Trimming cost V 9 bases and J 5 bases; bases outside gene matches: 6. This CDR3 contains 12 residues. CDR3 sequence: CARSFRGETQYF. CDR3 bases read: TGTGCCAGGTCGTTCAGGGGGGAGACC.

As for this clone: The CDR3 end falls 3 residues outside the read, so it is completed with the germline J gene. The J gene is TRBJ2-7, the V gene TRBV6-2 or TRBV6-3; 9 bases are shared with TRBD1. The CDR3 spans 15 residues. Germline V gives CDR1 MNHEY, CDR2 SVGEGT. V lost 3 bases to trimming and J lost 2 bases; unmatched junction nucleotides: 5. The covered CDR3 bases are TGTGCCAGCAGTTATCTGGGACAGGGTCCCTACGAG. The encoded protein is CASSYLGQGPYE. The whole CDR3 region reads CASSYLGQGPYEQYF.

As to this clone: The read terminates 3 residues ahead of where the CDR3 ends, so the germline J gene completes it. The rearrangement uses TRBV10-3 and TRBJ1-2; 7 bases line up with TRBD1. CDR3 size: 15 residues. Per the germline V gene, CDR1 is ENHRY and CDR2 is SYGVKD. Trimming at V came to 4 bases and at J to 1 base, leaving 6 bases not matched to a gene. The CDR3 sequence is CAISATGRNNYGYTF. The covered CDR3 bases are TGTGCCATCAGTGCGACAGGGCGTAATAACTATGGC.

Remarks on this clone: The CDR3 end lies 3 residues beyond the end of the read and is filled in from the germline J gene. V is TRBV30 and J is TRBJ1-1; D may be TRBD1 (5 bases). Per germline, CDR1 GTSNPN and CDR2 SVGIG (reference sequence). V gave up 2 bases and J gave up 5 bases, with 21 bases separating them. This CDR3 contains 16 residues. CDR3 DNA (partial): TGTGCCTGGAGTTACGCGCGAAGGGGAAGGTCGACTGAA. Its protein is CAWSYARRGRSTE. The full CDR3 is CAWSYARRGRSTEAFF.

CDR3 residues: CASSLTGGAPNEQFF. The sequenced CDR3 bases are TGTGCCAGCAGCTTAACAGGGGGCGCCCCCAATGAG. This chain connects TRBV11-2 to TRBJ2-1, with TRBD1 matching over 9 bases. From the germline J gene comes the end of the CDR3, since the read stops 3 residues before it. The CDR3 totals 15 residues. From germline, CDR1 is SGHAT and CDR2 FQNNGV. The trim removed 2 bases at V and 6 bases at J, leaving 5 bases unmatched.

CDR3 bases read: TGTGCCAGCAGTGACCCCCTACTAGCGATGCGCACCGGGGAG. Amino acids: CASSDPLLAMRTGE. In full, the CDR3 reads CASSDPLLAMRTGELFF. V usage is TRBV2 and J usage is TRBJ2-2; 7 bases line up with TRBD2. The DNA ends 3 residues before the CDR3 does, and the rest of the CDR3 is filled in from the germline J gene. The junction had 11 bases not matched to a gene; V was cut back by 3 bases and J by 4 bases. The CDR3 length is 17 residues. CDR1 SNHLY and CDR2 FYNNEI come from the germline V gene. The full variable domain, in which reference TRBV2 and TRBJ2-2 provide the parts outside the CDR3, is EPEVTQTPSHQVTQMGQEVILRCVPISNHLYFYWYRQILGQKVEFLVSFYNNEISEKSEIFDDQFSVERPDGSNFTLKIRSTKLEDSAMYFCASSDPLLAMRTGELFFGEGSRLTVL.

A remark on this clone: The read ends 3 residues early relative to the CDR3; the germline J gene fills the gap. This chain links TRBV15 with TRBJ2-7, with 7 positions matching TRBD2. This CDR3 has 16 residues. With V trimmed by 0 bases and J by 6 bases, 11 bases remained unmatched. Germline V gene data show CDR1 as LNHNV and CDR2 as YYDKDF (reference sequence). The sequenced part of the CDR3 DNA is TGTGCCACCAGCAGAGAAGGGACTATGGGAGGGCGCGAG. It yields the protein CATSREGTMGGRE. The complete CDR3 sequence is CATSREGTMGGREQYF.